These 26 T cell receptor beta chains were sequenced from one sample in a study of CD4+ T cells in melanoma. Assay: immunoSEQ multiplex PCR; the TCRdb copy retains only in-frame clones and omits some. The sample yields several thousand clones, about two thirds seen once. The sample comprised cells from a culture (not recorded whether cultured in vitro). All receptors come from a human donor with melanoma.

V and J are TRBV4-1 and TRBJ1-5; no clear D gene. The germline CDR1 and CDR2 sequences are MGHRA and YSYEKL. The CDR3 consists of 12 residues. V lost 8 bases and J lost 3, with 8 bases in between. CDR3 DNA: TGCGCCAGCGGAGGCTACAATCAGCCCCAGCATTTT. Its translation is CASGGYNQPQHF.

This clone was counted a single time. The chain carries TRBV6-4 and TRBJ2-1, with 8 bases identical to TRBD2. This CDR3 contains 14 residues. V trimming: 7 bases; J trimming: 9 bases; junction bases outside the gene matches: 11. Germline V gives CDR1 MRHNA, CDR2 SNTAGT. The CDR3 reads CASKVDSGDTEQFF. As DNA, the CDR3 is TGTGCCAGCAAAGTGGATAGCGGGGATACTGAGCAGTTCTTC.

The chain couples TRBV12-2 to TRBJ1-5; TRBD1 is the table's D call and was not checked against the DNA. TRBV12-2 has pseudogene status. This CDR3 region has 19 residues. The CDR3 DNA follows: TGTGCAAGTCGCTTAAAGGTGGCTCCCAGGGGGCGAGGGGCTCAGCCCCAGCATTTT. It specifies CASRLKVAPRGRGAQPQHF.

This rearrangement joins TRBV5-6 to TRBJ2-7, with D possibly matching TRBD1 (6 bases). The V gene lost 3 bases and the J gene lost 0 bases, with 10 bases spanning the gap. Looked up from germline, CDR1 is SGHDT and CDR2 is YYEEEE. This CDR3 is 14 amino acids long. In nucleotides, the CDR3 is TGTGCCAGCAGCTCCCGGGACACCTCCTACGAGCAGTACTTC. It translates to CASSSRDTSYEQYF. The whole variable domain, filled in from reference TRBV5-6 and TRBJ2-7, reads DAGVTQSPTHLIKTRGQQVTLRCSPKSGHDTVSWYQQALGQGPQFIFQYYEEEERQRGNFPDRFSGHQFPNYSSELNVNALLLGDSALYLCASSSRDTSYEQYFGPGTRLTVT.

The chain has TRBV18 and TRBJ2-1, with 8 bases lining up with TRBD2. CDR1 and CDR2 from the germline V gene are KGHSH and LQKENI. Trimming removed 3 bases from V and 10 bases from J; junction bases left unmatched: 8. The CDR3 contains 14 residues. CDR3 sequence (DNA): TGTGCCAGCTCACCCGCAACGGGGGGGCGCGAGCAGTTCTTC. Its protein is CASSPATGGREQFF.

This sequence joins TRBV9 and TRBJ1-3; D remains unclear. CDR3 length: 12 residues. V was shortened by 0 bases and J by 8 bases, with 6 bases between the two germline ends. Germline V gene lookup returns CDR1 SGDLS and CDR2 YYNGEE. CDR3 amino acids: CASSVDGYTIYF. The CDR3 coding sequence is TGTGCCAGCAGCGTAGACGGGTACACCATATATTTT.

CDR3 sequence (DNA): TGCGCCAGCAGCGGGACCGGGACAGGGGCTAACTATGGCTACACCTTC. Protein product: CASSGTGTGANYGYTF. V and J are TRBV5-1 and TRBJ1-2, with 10 bases identical to TRBD1. CDR3 size: 16 residues. V shed 4 bases, J shed 0 bases, and the junction held 6 bases outside the gene matches. CDR1 and CDR2 (germline): SGHRS, YFSETQ.

V and J are TRBV29-1 and TRBJ1-1; TRBD1 might be the D (6 bases). The CDR3 totals 15 residues. The V and J ends lost 2 bases and 1 base respectively, with 14 bases between them. In germline, CDR1 is SQVTM, CDR2 ANQGSEA. The CDR3 region has the DNA TGCAGCGTTGAAACTAGGGGGGGCCCGAACACTGAAGCTTTCTTT. This encodes CSVETRGGPNTEAFF. Together with reference TRBV29-1 and TRBJ1-1, the CDR3 gives the full variable domain: SAVISQKPSRDICQRGTSLTIQCQVDSQVTMMFWYRQQPGQSLTLIATANQGSEATYESGFVIDKFPISRPNLTFSTLTVSNMSPEDSSIYLCSVETRGGPNTEAFFGQGTRLTVV.

V is TRBV4-2 and J is TRBJ2-2; possible D gene TRBD1, 6 bases. This CDR3 contains 18 residues. Germline CDR1 is LGHNA and CDR2 is YNFKEQ. V was pared by 4 bases and J by 6 bases, with 24 bases between. The CDR3 sequence: CASSPVLWGLMVAGELFF. CDR3 sequence (DNA): TGTGCCAGCAGCCCCGTATTGTGGGGGCTAATGGTGGCCGGGGAGCTGTTTTTT.

This clone was detected only a few times. The CDR3 DNA reads as TGTGCCATCAGTGAGTCGGCGGGGAATAGAAACACCATATATTTT. It translates to CAISESAGNRNTIYF. The V call is TRBV10-3, the J call TRBJ1-3, with D uncertain. With 0 bases removed from V and 5 bases from J, the gap between germline ends came to 11 bases. This CDR3 region has 15 residues. Germline CDR1 and CDR2: ENHRY and SYGVKD.

The rearrangement links TRBV19 to TRBJ2-2, with 10 nucleotides matching TRBD1. The V and J ends lost 4 bases and 5 bases, in that order; junction bases with no gene match: 1. The CDR3 runs 14 residues. Germline-derived CDR1 and CDR2 are LNHDA and SQIVND (reference sequence). Here the CDR3 reads CASSRGQGTGELFF. For the CDR3, the DNA is TGTGCCAGTAGTAGGGGACAGGGGACCGGGGAGCTGTTTTTT.

The rearrangement uses TRBV5-5 and TRBJ1-4; no firm D call. Germline V gene data show CDR1 as SGHKS and CDR2 as YYEKEE (reference sequence). This CDR3 is built from 14 residues. V lost 1 base and J 7 bases, leaving 11 bases between the germline ends. As DNA, the CDR3 is TGTGCCAGCAGCTTGCTAGGTGAAGCTGAAAAACTGTTTTTT. This translates into CASSLLGEAEKLFF.

V and J are TRBV6-1 and TRBJ1-1, with a tentative D call TRBD1 (5 bases). Trimming cost V 7 bases and J 5 bases, with 17 bases left between them. The CDR3 sequence is 14 residues long. Germline CDR1 reads MNHNS; CDR2 reads SASEGT. The CDR3 reads CASTGRGVRTEAFF. For the CDR3, the DNA is TGTGCCAGCACCGGACGGGGGGTTAGAACTGAAGCTTTCTTT.

The chain uses TRBV12-5 and TRBJ2-5; D not resolved. V lost 0 bases to trimming and J lost 5 bases, with 4 bases between them. The CDR3 is 12 residues long. From germline, CDR1 is LGHNT and CDR2 FRNRAP. As DNA, the CDR3 is TGTGCTAGTGGTTTGGTACGTGAGACCCAGTACTTC. Translation gives CASGLVRETQYF.

This clone was detected once. CDR3 region: CAHRGTSDQETQYF. Here the CDR3 DNA reads TGTGCCCACCGCGGGACAAGTGACCAAGAGACCCAGTACTTC. The chain recombines TRBV11-3 with TRBJ2-5; D may be TRBD1 or TRBD2 (6 bases each). From germline, CDR1 is SGHNT and CDR2 YENEEA. With 11 bases removed from V and 0 bases from J, the gap between germline ends came to 16 bases. CDR3 length: 14 residues.

This clone was seen a few times. Distinct nucleotide sequences in the sample also encode this CDR3. The chain employs TRBV6-4 and TRBJ1-5; the match to TRBD1 covers 8 bases. Looked up from germline, CDR1 is MRHNA and CDR2 is SNTAGT. The junction had 4 bases not matched to a gene; V was cut back by 8 bases and J by 4 bases. The CDR3 contains 13 residues. This chain's CDR3 is CASGTGGNQPQHF. The CDR3 DNA reads as TGTGCCAGCGGGACAGGCGGTAATCAGCCCCAGCATTTT.

The rearrangement links TRBV7-9 to TRBJ2-3, with TRBD1 matching over 8 bases. Germline V lookup: CDR1 SEHNR, CDR2 FQNEAQ (reference sequence). The junction had 6 bases not matched to a gene; V was cut back by 6 bases and J by 10 bases. There are 12 residues in the CDR3. Here the CDR3 reads CASSRQGNPQYF. The CDR3 DNA reads as TGTGCCAGCAGTCGACAGGGGAACCCGCAGTATTTT.

There are a few counts of this clone. The J gene is TRBJ2-1, the V gene TRBV5-4; tentatively, D is TRBD1 or TRBD2 (5 bases each). Trimming removed 0 bases at V and 5 bases at J, with 12 bases between. This CDR3 comprises 15 residues. Germline lookup yields CDR1 SGHNT and CDR2 YYREEE (reference sequence). CDR3 nucleotide sequence: TGTGCCAGCAGCTTGGAGAGGGGATCGCACAATGAGCAGTTCTTC. It is translated as CASSLERGSHNEQFF.

The chain uses TRBV11-2 and TRBJ1-3, with 7 bases matching TRBD1. The CDR3 is made up of 15 amino acids. With V trimmed by 5 bases and J by 5 bases, 9 bases remained unmatched. Germline V CDR1 and CDR2: SGHAT, FQNNGV. CDR3 DNA sequence: TGTGCCAGCAGCCGAATCGGACAGGAACGAAACACCATATATTTT. This translates into CASSRIGQERNTIYF.

This clone has a handful of counts. This chain uses TRBV7-2 with TRBJ2-1, with 11 bases fitting TRBD2. The V and J ends lost 8 bases and 7 bases, in that order; junction bases with no gene match: 7. Germline lookup yields CDR1 SGHTA and CDR2 FQGNSA. The CDR3 contains 14 residues. This CDR3 is CASRRSSGGNEQFF. The CDR3 DNA reads TGTGCCAGCCGTCGGTCTAGCGGGGGGAATGAGCAGTTCTTC.

V is TRBV6-6 and J is TRBJ2-3; D uncertain. Trimming took off 6 bases at V and 1 base at J, with 14 bases between the two ends. The CDR3 is 15 amino acids. Germline lookup yields CDR1 MNHNY and CDR2 SVGAGI (reference sequence). CDR3 region: CASSLSGSRTDTQYF. CDR3 sequence (DNA): TGTGCCAGCAGCCTGTCCGGGTCGCGCACAGATACGCAGTATTTT.

This chain uses TRBV5-1 with TRBJ1-2; D gene unclear. CDR1 is SGHRS and CDR2 is YFSETQ in the germline V gene. The CDR3 totals 14 residues. The V and J ends lost 5 bases and 4 bases respectively, with 15 bases between them. CDR3 coding DNA: TGCGCCAGCAGATACACTACAGACTCCTATGGCTACACCTTC. It is translated as CASRYTTDSYGYTF.

This clone came up once. The CDR3 is CASSLGVGNTEAFF. DNA for the CDR3: TGTGCCAGCAGCTTAGGGGTGGGGAACACTGAAGCTTTCTTT. The chain couples TRBV11-2 to TRBJ1-1; D is uncertain. CDR1 SGHAT and CDR2 FQNNGV come from the germline V gene. The length of the CDR3 is 14 residues. V lost 1 base to trimming and J lost 1 base, with 7 bases between them.

The genes are TRBV5-4 and TRBJ2-3; 8 bases map to TRBD1. Germline-derived CDR1 and CDR2 are SGHNT and YYREEE (reference sequence). J gave up 2 bases and V 10 bases, and 6 bases lay outside the gene matches. This CDR3 has 13 residues. CDR3 amino acids: CAARGQATDTQYF. CDR3 bases: TGTGCCGCCAGGGGACAGGCCACAGATACGCAGTATTTT.

This rearrangement joins TRBV5-1 to TRBJ2-3; TRBD2 agrees at 11 bases. V was pared by 1 base and J by 6 bases, with 4 bases of the junction left unmatched. Germline CDR1 SGHRS, CDR2 YFSETQ. This CDR3 has 15 residues. DNA of the CDR3: TGCGCCAGCAGCTTGCTTAGCGGGGGGGTTGATACGCAGTATTTT. It encodes CASSLLSGGVDTQYF. The full variable domain, with the rest looked up from reference TRBV5-1 and TRBJ2-3, is KAGVTQTPRYLIKTRGQQVTLSCSPISGHRSVSWYQQTPGQGLQFLFEYFSETQRNKGNFPGRFSGRQFSNSRSEMNVSTLELGDSALYLCASSLLSGGVDTQYFGPGTRLTVL.

The chain combines TRBV5-1 with TRBJ2-5; D may be TRBD2 (6 bases). The germline V and J ends were trimmed by 1 base and 5 bases, with 15 bases remaining between them. The CDR3 totals 15 residues. Germline CDR1 and CDR2: SGHRS and YFSETQ. The CDR3 here is CASSLMSGVAETQYF. The DNA for the CDR3 is TGCGCCAGCAGCTTGATGTCGGGGGTCGCGGAGACCCAGTACTTC.